Sequencing of this T cell receptor (beta chain) was carried out in a study of blood T cell repertoires in COVID-19. This CDR3 comprises 16 residues. Germline values: CDR1 GTSNPN, CDR2 SVGIG (reference sequence). Generated by immunoSEQ multiplex PCR, the TCRdb table keeps only in-frame clones and is missing some. The sample records roughly 100,000 clones, approximately 90% being singletons. V usage is TRBV30 and J usage is TRBJ2-6; 7 bases line up with TRBD2. The receptor comes from a woman aged 45-59 years in a cohort sampled during active COVID-19. Input material: peripheral blood. CDR3 amino acids: CAGAGLPKAGANVLTF. CDR3 DNA: TGTGCGGGAGCGGGGCTACCAAAAGCCGGGGCCAACGTCCTGACTTTC.